Detailed here is one T cell receptor (beta chain). The antigen it recognizes is unknown. Per-base qualities were not stored, and no clone one base away is much larger. Donors were healthy HIV-negative adults with no recently reported acute infections or vaccinations. Only Caucasian adults living in Nashville, Tennessee, USA were represented among the donors. Magnetic negative selection was used to enrich CD4+ T cells, after which naive cells were positively selected on CD45RA and the negative fraction became the memory subset. Blood was collected by leukapheresis, and PBMCs were isolated by Ficoll-Histopaque density gradient centrifugation and then cryopreserved in liquid nitrogen vapor phase. Analytical flow cytometry was used to check the purity and quantity of each magnetically sorted T cell population. Genomic DNA was isolated from each sorted fraction and quantified by UV absorbance on a Nanodrop 2000c.

The germline V gene (reference sequence) provides CDR1 LNHDA and CDR2 SQIVND. Compared with germline, V lacks 6 bases and J lacks 0 bases; bases without a gene match: 5. CDR3 length: 15 amino acids, cysteine to phenylalanine. The entry retains the CDR3 DNA only, 45 bases that are in frame from base 1. The data belong to a study of shared clonotypes between healthy human individuals (dated by TCRdb to the early 2020s). Background on the whole study: A couple of women and a few men aged 18 to 49 years were included in the cohort. Per donor, three plates each were used for CD4 naive and CD4 memory, two for CD8 naive, and one for CD8 memory. The study deeply sequenced blood TCR repertoires of five healthy adults to estimate repertoire size and the extent of clonotype sharing between individuals. Libraries were prepared and TCR repertoires were sequenced by different laboratories using diverse techniques, in order to increase sequencing depth and limit assay-specific biases. Each donor's leukapheresis produced roughly between about 0.9 and 9.5 billion PBMCs.

What the work shows at the level of the full study, not this receptor alone: Incomplete sequencing was indicated by rarefaction of sorted-subset datasets, despite the large sequencing depth. Approximately 5% of naive CD4, 3% to 3.5% of naive CD8, roughly 2.5% of memory CD4, and about 0.4% of memory CD8 clonotypes were shared across several donors. Sampling was restricted to blood, and TCR repertoires in tissues likely differ from the TCR repertoires found in blood. Pairwise subsampling led to the expectation that sequencing depth would affect the degree of clonotype sharing among donors. Clonotypes shared by all four sorted-subset donors showed higher generation probabilities than non-shared clonotypes. The genetic and exposure-history diversity represented was limited by the small number of donors. Naive subsets generally had larger estimated clonotype richness than memory subsets.

Using the deep immunoSEQ assay, TCR CDR3 regions were amplified from genomic DNA by multiplex PCR. Genomic DNA extracted from each cell subset was distributed evenly over all wells of several immunoSEQ 96-well plates, and each plate served as one replicate. For sorted subsets, each replicate PCR was loaded with about 200 ng genomic DNA, equivalent to 30,000 or so T cell genomes. The purified libraries were quantified using a Qubit 3.0 fluorometer, sized with a Bioanalyzer 2100, and then quantified again using the KAPA Library Quantification kit. Every immunoSEQ 96-well plate was sequenced on a dedicated single-read 150-cycle Illumina NextSeq 550 flow cell. Turning to the authors' computational methods: Because the immunoSEQ output included only junctional sequences and no quality scores, the filtering could not be the same as the filtering used for full-length reads. To assign V/J genes and CDR3, sequences were annotated using PyIR, a Python wrapper for IgBLAST v1.9, with IMGT germline references. Any read was removed if the V/J assignment was weak (E-value above 1e-6), the CDR3 was missing, or the read contained stop codons, out-of-frame junctions, or ambiguous translated residues. V3J clonotypes were defined as sequences sharing an identical inferred V gene, J gene, and CDR3 amino acid sequence. To compute the percentage overlap between repertoires, the number of shared unique clonotypes was divided by the size of the smaller repertoire. Richness of each repertoire was evaluated using RTK rarefaction, the Chao1 estimator, and Recon v2.1 estimates of unobserved clonotypes. Generation probabilities were computed with OLGA for all TCRbeta clonotypes obtained by the gDNA method from several donors. TCRdb provides this immuneACCESS table in a form limited to in-frame rearrangements. Some clones are lacking; in checked studies, under half of them reflect an unresolved V gene, and why the rest are absent is not known. The V and J calls and the clone size are those of that table, but D and trimming were determined from the DNA. The sample profile shows about 1 million clones; approximately 72% of them were found once. The leading ten clones occupy around 1.5% of the sample.

Sequenced sample: memory CD4+ T cells sorted from blood. Per the publication, the cell subset or site label means: CD45RA-negative fraction. The sequence joins TRBV19 to TRBJ2-1, and 7 junction bases match TRBD1. The clonotype comes from a man between 18 and 29 years old in good health. The DNA is as follows: TGTGCCAGTAGAACCCGGGACAGCTCCTACAATGAGCAGTTCTTC. It encodes CASRTRDSSYNEQFF.